The rows below give T cell receptor beta chains drawn from one sample of a study of blood T cell repertoires in COVID-19. Assay: immunoSEQ multiplex PCR; the TCRdb copy retains only in-frame clones and omits some. In the table there are 200,000 to 250,000 clones, 86% of which are singletons. Sequencing was done on a sample of PBMCs or T cells enriched from blood (not recorded which). The source is a woman in her thirties or forties with acute COVID-19. CDR3s include the opening cysteine and the closing phenylalanine or tryptophan. D genes are given only for firm matches. Expanded clones are given a class, and other clones once, few, many or no size at all.

cdr3_aa cdr3_nt j_call v_call d_call clone_size
CSVELGGQPNYGYTF TGCAGCGTTGAATTAGGGGGACAGCCTAACTATGGCTACACCTTC TRBJ1-2 TRBV29-1 TRBD1 .
CASRRFGTNYGYTF TGTGCCAGTAGGAGATTCGGAACCAACTATGGCTACACCTTC TRBJ1-2 TRBV28 . .
CATPGVTVGGYTF TGTGCCACCCCGGGGGTAACGGTGGGTGGCTACACCTTC TRBJ1-2 TRBV28 . .
CASIQDRPLAGNTIYF TGTGCCAGCATCCAGGACAGGCCGTTGGCTGGAAACACCATATATTTT TRBJ1-3 TRBV28 TRBD1 .
CASSMSRTFSNQPQHF TGTGCCAGTAGTATGTCCCGGACATTTAGCAATCAGCCCCAGCATTTT TRBJ1-5 TRBV19 . few
CASSYGQGSYEQYF TGTGCCAGCAGTTACGGACAGGGGAGTTACGAGCAGTACTTC TRBJ2-7 TRBV6-5 TRBD1 .
CASITVPGNTIYF TGTGCCAGCATCACGGTACCTGGAAACACCATATATTTT TRBJ1-3 TRBV28 . .
CASSQGSSGTSGRTDTQYF TGCGCCAGCAGCCAGGGAAGTAGTGGGACTAGCGGACGCACAGATACGCAGTATTTT TRBJ2-3 TRBV4-1 TRBD2 .
CASSQDRGTSDSYNEQFF TGCGCCAGCAGCCAAGATCGAGGAACTAGCGACTCCTACAATGAGCAGTTCTTC TRBJ2-1 TRBV4-3 TRBD2 .
CATSRDLSGNQPQHF TGTGCCACCAGCAGAGATTTATCGGGGAATCAGCCCCAGCATTTT TRBJ1-5 TRBV15 . .
CASSHPAGEQYF TGTGCCAGCTCCCACCCCGCGGGAGAGCAGTACTTC TRBJ2-7 TRBV18 . .
CATDLAGGRTDTQYF TGTGCCACCGACTTAGCGGGAGGGCGAACAGATACGCAGTATTTT TRBJ2-3 TRBV2 TRBD2 .
CASSPRGNSYEQYF TGTGCCAGCAGCCCCAGGGGGAACTCCTACGAGCAGTACTTC TRBJ2-7 TRBV11-2 TRBD1 .
CASSDRGETDTQYF TGTGCCAGCAGCGACAGGGGGGAGACAGATACGCAGTATTTT TRBJ2-3 TRBV6-5 TRBD1 .
CASSQEGGNQPQHF TGCGCCAGCAGCCAAGAAGGGGGCAATCAGCCCCAGCATTTT TRBJ1-5 TRBV4-1 . few
CAWSVAGGSEQYF TGTGCCTGGTCAGTAGCGGGAGGGAGCGAGCAGTACTTC TRBJ2-7 TRBV30 TRBD2 .
CASSLGQVAIHEQYF TGTGCCAGCAGCTTAGGACAGGTCGCGATCCACGAGCAGTACTTC TRBJ2-7 TRBV7-2 . .
CASSLRKAGTSGTDTQYF TGTGCCAGCAGCTTAAGGAAGGCCGGGACTAGTGGCACAGATACGCAGTATTTT TRBJ2-3 TRBV7-9 TRBD2 once
CASKFSGGGRETQYF TGTGCCAGCAAGTTTTCGGGGGGAGGTAGGGAGACCCAGTACTTC TRBJ2-5 TRBV28 TRBD2 .
CATSENPSGTRSDTQYF TGTGCCACCAGTGAAAACCCTAGCGGGACCCGGTCAGATACGCAGTATTTT TRBJ2-3 TRBV24-1 TRBD2 .
CASSLAGLGEETQYF TGTGCCAGCAGTTTGGCAGGGCTTGGGGAAGAGACCCAGTACTTC TRBJ2-5 TRBV28 . .
CASSYEPGTINQYF TGTGCCAGCAGTTACGAACCCGGGACTATAAACCAGTACTTC TRBJ2-5 TRBV6-5 TRBD2 .
CASSQSRTGATDTQYF TGTGCCAGCAGCCAATCCCGGACAGGTGCCACAGATACGCAGTATTTT TRBJ2-3 TRBV3-1/TRBV3-2 TRBD1 .
CASSPLSGDGDYGYTF TGTGCCAGCAGCCCTCTGTCAGGCGACGGGGACTATGGCTACACCTTC TRBJ1-2 TRBV7-9 . .
CASSLSGGRAVYEQYF TGTGCCAGCAGTCTATCGGGCGGGAGGGCCGTTTACGAGCAGTACTTC TRBJ2-7 TRBV27 TRBD2 .
CASSSGTSSNEQFF TGTGCCAGTAGTTCCGGGACTAGCAGCAATGAGCAGTTCTTC TRBJ2-1 TRBV19 TRBD2 .
CASSLGGYEQYF TGCGCCAGCAGCTTGGGAGGGTACGAGCAGTACTTC TRBJ2-7 TRBV5-1 . .
CASSFTGGVYEQYF TGTGCCAGCAGTTTTACGGGGGGTGTCTACGAGCAGTACTTC TRBJ2-7 TRBV28 TRBD2 .
CASRNTTNYGYTF TGTGCCAGCAGAAACACGACTAACTATGGCTACACCTTC TRBJ1-2 TRBV27 . once
CASSIFGSGANVLTF TGTGCCAGTAGTATATTCGGGTCTGGGGCCAACGTCCTGACTTTC TRBJ2-6 TRBV19 . .
CATRDRGSYEQYF TGTGCCACTAGGGACAGGGGATCCTACGAGCAGTACTTC TRBJ2-7 TRBV19 TRBD1 few
CASCAREGSYNEQFF TGCGCCAGCTGCGCTAGAGAGGGCTCCTACAATGAGCAGTTCTTC TRBJ2-1 TRBV5-1 . .
CASSTYGVVRERSYNEQFF TGTGCCAGCAGTACCTACGGGGTGGTTCGGGAGAGGTCCTACAATGAGCAGTTCTTC TRBJ2-1 TRBV28 . .